This TCR beta chain emerged from a study of graft-versus-host responses after intestinal transplantation. Germline CDR1 is MGHRA and CDR2 is YSYEKL. V lost 1 base and J 4 bases, leaving 11 bases between the germline ends. CDR3 length: 15 amino acids. To note about this clone: Its antigen is still unknown.

Some clones are missing from TCRdb's copy, which holds only in-frame ones; the method was immunoSEQ multiplex PCR. The table lists fewer than 70,000 clones, approximately 92% of them singletons. Study conclusions and caveats: Recipient marrow held GvH clones, some first seen in ileum or blood.

The rearrangement uses TRBV4-1 and TRBJ2-1, with a possible D match to TRBD2 (6 bases). The starting material was bone marrow, obtained approximately 100 weeks after intestinal transplantation. This TCR came from a human patient who received an intestinal transplant, so some T cells may come from the graft donor. The CDR3 nucleotides read TGCGCCAGCAGCCAAGGGCTCCGGGGGTACAATGAGCAGTTCTTC. This sequence encodes CASSQGLRGYNEQFF.